This T cell receptor beta chain is from a study of blood T cell repertoires in COVID-19. Study context: Acute and convalescent COVID-19 specimens originated in the United States, Italy and Spain. Nucleic acid was either cDNA or gDNA, and it came from T cells, B-cell-depleted T cells, or PBMCs.

Germline loops: CDR1 MNHNS, CDR2 SASEGT. V lost 0 bases to trimming and J lost 3 bases, with 15 bases between them. The CDR3 runs 16 residues. Original handling: How many nucleated cells were present was estimated from reference gene primer amplification. Sequencing was performed with immunoSEQ multiplex PCR; in TCRdb, only in-frame clones are kept and a portion is missing. The V and J calls and the clone size are those of that table, but D and trimming were determined from the DNA. The profile covers some 150,000 clones, with over 70% appearing a single time and 2.5% taken by the ten largest. Sequencing was done on a sample of peripheral blood. The sequence came from a man over 45 with active COVID-19. The genes are TRBV6-1 and TRBJ2-7, with D tentatively TRBD2 (6 bases). The CDR3 DNA reads TGTGCCAGCAGTGAAGCGAAGCGGGCCGAACTCTACGAGCAGTACTTC. Residues: CASSEAKRAELYEQYF.